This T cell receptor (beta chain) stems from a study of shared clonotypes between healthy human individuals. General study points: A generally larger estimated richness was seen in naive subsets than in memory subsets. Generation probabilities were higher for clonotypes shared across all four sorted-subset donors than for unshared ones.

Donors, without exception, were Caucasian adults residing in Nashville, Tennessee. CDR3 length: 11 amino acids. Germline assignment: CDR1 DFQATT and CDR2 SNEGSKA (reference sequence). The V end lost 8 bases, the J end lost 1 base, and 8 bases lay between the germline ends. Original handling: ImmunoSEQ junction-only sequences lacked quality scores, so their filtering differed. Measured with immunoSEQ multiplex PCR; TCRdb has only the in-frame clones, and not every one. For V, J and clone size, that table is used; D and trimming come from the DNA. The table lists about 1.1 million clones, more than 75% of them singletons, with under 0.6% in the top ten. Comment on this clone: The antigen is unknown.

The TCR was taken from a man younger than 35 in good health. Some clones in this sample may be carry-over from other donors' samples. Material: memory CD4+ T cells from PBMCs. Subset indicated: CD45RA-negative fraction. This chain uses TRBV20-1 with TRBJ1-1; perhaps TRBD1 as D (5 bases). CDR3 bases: TGCAGTCGGGGGGGGAACACTGAAGCTTTCTTT. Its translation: CSRGGNTEAFF.